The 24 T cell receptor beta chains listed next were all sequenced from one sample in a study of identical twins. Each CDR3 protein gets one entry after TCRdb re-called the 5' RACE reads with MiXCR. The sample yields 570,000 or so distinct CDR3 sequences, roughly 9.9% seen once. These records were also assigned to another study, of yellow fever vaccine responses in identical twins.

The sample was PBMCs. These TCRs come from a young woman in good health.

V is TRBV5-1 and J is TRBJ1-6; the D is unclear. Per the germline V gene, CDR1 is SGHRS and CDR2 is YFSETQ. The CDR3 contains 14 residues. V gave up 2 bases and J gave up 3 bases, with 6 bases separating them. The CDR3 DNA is TGCGCCAGCAGCTTAAACCTCTATAATTCACCCCTCCACTTT. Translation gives CASSLNLYNSPLHF.

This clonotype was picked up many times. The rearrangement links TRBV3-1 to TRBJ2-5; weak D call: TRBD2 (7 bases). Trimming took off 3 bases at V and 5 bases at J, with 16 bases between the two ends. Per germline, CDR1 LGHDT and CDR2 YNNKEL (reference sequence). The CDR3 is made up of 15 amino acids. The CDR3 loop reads CASSQGGGLGETQYF. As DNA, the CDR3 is TGTGCCAGCAGCCAGGGGGGGGGCCTCGGGGAGACCCAGTACTTC.

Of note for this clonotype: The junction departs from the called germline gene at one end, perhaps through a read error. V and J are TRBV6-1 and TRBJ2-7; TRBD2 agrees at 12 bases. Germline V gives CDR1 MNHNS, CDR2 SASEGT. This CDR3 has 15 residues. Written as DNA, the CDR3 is TGTGCCAGCGGTGAACTAGCGGGGGGCTCCTACGAGCAGTACTTC. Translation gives CASGELAGGSYEQYF.

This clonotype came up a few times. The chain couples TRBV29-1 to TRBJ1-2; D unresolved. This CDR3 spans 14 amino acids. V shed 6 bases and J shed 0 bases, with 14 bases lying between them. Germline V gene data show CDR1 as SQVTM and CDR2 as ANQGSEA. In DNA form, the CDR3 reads TGCAGCGTGAGAGCAGCCTGGGCTAACTATGGCTACACCTTC. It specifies CSVRAAWANYGYTF.

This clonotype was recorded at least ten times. The CDR3 sequence is CSARRGGGSSQPQHF. Here the CDR3 DNA reads TGCAGTGCTAGGAGGGGGGGCGGGTCCAGTCAGCCCCAGCATTTT. This chain uses TRBV20-1 with TRBJ1-5; tentatively, D is TRBD1 (6 bases). There are 15 residues in the CDR3. Trimming cost V 3 bases and J 6 bases, with 18 bases left between them. Germline CDR1 is DFQATT and CDR2 is SNEGSKA (reference sequence).

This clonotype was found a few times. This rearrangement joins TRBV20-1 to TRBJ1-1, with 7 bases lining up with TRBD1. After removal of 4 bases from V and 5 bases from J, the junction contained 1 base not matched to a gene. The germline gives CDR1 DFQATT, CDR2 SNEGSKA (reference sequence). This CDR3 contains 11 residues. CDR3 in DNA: TGCAGTGCTATCAGGGGGACTGAAGCTTTCTTT. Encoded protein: CSAIRGTEAFF.

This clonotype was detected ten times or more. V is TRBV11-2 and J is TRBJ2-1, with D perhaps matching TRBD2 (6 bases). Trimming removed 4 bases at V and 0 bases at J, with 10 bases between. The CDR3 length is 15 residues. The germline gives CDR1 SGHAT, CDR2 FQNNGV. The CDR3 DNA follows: TGTGCCAGCAGCTCCCGACTAGACTCCTACAATGAGCAGTTCTTC. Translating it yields CASSSRLDSYNEQFF.

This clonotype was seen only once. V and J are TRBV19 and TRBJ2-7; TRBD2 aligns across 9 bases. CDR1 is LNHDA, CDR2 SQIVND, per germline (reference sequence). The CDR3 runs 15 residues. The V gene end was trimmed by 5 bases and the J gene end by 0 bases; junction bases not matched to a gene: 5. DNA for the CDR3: TGTGCCAGTAGTCCTACTAGCGGGTACTCCTACGAGCAGTACTTC. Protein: CASSPTSGYSYEQYF.

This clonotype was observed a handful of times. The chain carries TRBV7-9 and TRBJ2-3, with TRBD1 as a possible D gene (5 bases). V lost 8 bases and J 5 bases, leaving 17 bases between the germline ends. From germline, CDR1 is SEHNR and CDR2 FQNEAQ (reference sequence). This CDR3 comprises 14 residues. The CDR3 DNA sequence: TGTGCCAGCCTTTCCAGGGCCGGTGGAGATACGCAGTATTTT. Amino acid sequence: CASLSRAGGDTQYF.

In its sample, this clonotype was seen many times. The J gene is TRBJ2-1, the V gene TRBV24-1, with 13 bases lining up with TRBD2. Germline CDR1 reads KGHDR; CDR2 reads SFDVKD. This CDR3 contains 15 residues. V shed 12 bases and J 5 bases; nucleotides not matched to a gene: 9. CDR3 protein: CASGTSGVLNNEQFF. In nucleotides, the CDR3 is TGTGCCTCCGGGACTAGCGGGGTTCTCAACAATGAGCAGTTCTTC.

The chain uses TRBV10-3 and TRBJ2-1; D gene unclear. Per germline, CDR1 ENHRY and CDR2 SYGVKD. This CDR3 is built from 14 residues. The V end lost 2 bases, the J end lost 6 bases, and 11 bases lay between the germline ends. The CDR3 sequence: CAISERWPSNEQFF. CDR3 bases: TGTGCCATCAGTGAGCGTTGGCCTAGCAATGAGCAGTTCTTC.

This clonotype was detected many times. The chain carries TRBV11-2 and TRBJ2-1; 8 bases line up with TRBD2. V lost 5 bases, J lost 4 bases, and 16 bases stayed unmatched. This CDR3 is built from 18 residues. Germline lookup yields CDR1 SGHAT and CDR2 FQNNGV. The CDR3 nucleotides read TGTGCCAGCAGCCCATCAACCCAAGAGGGACTAGTATACAATGAGCAGTTCTTC. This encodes CASSPSTQEGLVYNEQFF.

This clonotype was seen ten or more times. The CDR3 DNA reads as TGCGCCAGCAGCCAAGACCTGCGTGCCGGGGAGCTGTTTTTT. It is translated as CASSQDLRAGELFF. V and J are TRBV4-3 and TRBJ2-2, with D unclear. Germline V gene sequence: CDR1 LGHNA, CDR2 YSLEER. The ends were cut back, 0 bases at V and 6 bases at J, with 8 bases in the middle. CDR3 length: 14 residues.

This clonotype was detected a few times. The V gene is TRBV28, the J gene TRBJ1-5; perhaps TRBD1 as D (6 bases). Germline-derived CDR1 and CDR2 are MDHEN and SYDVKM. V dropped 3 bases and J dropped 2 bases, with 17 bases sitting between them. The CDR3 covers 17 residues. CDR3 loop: CASSFWGGHGGNQPQHF. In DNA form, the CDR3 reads TGTGCCAGCAGTTTCTGGGGGGGGCACGGCGGCAATCAGCCCCAGCATTTT.

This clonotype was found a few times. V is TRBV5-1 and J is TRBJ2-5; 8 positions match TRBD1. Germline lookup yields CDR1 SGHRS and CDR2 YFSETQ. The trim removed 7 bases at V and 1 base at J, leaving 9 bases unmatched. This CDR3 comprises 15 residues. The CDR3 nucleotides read TGCGCCAGCGGGCTCGGGACAGGTGCCCAAGAGACCCAGTACTTC. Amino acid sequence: CASGLGTGAQETQYF.

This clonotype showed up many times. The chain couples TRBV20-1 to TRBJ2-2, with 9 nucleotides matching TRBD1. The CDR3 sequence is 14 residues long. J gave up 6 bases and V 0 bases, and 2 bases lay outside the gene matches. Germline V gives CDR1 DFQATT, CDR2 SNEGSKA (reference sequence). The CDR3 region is CSAREQGASGELFF. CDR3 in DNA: TGCAGTGCTAGAGAACAGGGGGCTTCCGGGGAGCTGTTTTTT.

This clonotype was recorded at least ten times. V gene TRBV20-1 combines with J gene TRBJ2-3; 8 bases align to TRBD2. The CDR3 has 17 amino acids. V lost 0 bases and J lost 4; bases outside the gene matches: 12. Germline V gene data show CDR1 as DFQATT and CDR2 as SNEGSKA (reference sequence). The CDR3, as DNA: TGCAGTGCTAGAGATACGTTTAGCGGGAAGCCCCCAGATACGCAGTATTTT. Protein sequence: CSARDTFSGKPPDTQYF.

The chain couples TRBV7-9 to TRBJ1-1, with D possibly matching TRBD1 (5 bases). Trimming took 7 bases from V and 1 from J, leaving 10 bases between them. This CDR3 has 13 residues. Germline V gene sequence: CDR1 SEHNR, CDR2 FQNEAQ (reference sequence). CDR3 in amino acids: CASTPGRNTEAFF. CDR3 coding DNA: TGTGCCAGCACGCCAGGGAGGAACACTGAAGCTTTCTTT. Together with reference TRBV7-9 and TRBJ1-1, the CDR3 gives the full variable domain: DTGVSQNPRHKITKRGQNVTFRCDPISEHNRLYWYRQTLGQGPEFLTYFQNEAQLEKSRLLSDRFSAERPKGSFSTLEIQRTEQGDSAMYLCASTPGRNTEAFFGQGTRLTVV.

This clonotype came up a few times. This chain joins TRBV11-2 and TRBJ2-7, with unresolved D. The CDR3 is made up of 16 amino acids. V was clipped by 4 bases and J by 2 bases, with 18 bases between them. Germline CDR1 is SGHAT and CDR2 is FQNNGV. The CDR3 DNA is TGTGCCAGCAGCTCCAAGACCTATTCTAAAGCCTACGAGCAGTACTTC. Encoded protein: CASSSKTYSKAYEQYF.

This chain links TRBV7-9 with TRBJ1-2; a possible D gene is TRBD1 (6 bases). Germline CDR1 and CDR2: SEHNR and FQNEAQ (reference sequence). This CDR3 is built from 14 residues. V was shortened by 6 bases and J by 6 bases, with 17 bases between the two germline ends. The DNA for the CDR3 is TGTGCCAGCAGGCGGGGGCAGGCCTCGGATGGCTACACCTTC. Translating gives CASRRGQASDGYTF.

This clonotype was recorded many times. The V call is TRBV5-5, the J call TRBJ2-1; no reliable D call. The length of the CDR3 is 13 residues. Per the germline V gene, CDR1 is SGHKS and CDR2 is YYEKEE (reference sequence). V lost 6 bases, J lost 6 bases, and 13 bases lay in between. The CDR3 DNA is TGTGCCAGCACCTCATGGCTTAGCAATGAGCAGTTCTTC. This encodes CASTSWLSNEQFF.

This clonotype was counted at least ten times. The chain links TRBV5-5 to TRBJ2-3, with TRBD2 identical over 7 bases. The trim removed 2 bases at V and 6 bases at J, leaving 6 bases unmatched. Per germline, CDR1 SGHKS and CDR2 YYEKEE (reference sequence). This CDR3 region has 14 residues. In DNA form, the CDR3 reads TGTGCCAGCAGCTTAACGGGGGGTTCGGATACGCAGTATTTT. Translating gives CASSLTGGSDTQYF. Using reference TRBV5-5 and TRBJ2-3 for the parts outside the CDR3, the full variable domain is DAGVTQSPTHLIKTRGQQVTLRCSPISGHKSVSWYQQVLGQGPQFIFQYYEKEERGRGNFPDRFSARQFPNYSSELNVNALLLGDSALYLCASSLTGGSDTQYFGPGTRLTVL.

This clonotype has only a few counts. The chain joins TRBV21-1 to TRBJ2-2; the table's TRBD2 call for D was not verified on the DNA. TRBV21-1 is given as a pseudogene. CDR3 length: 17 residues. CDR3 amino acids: CASTPGLAGPNTGELFF. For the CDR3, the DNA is TGTGCCAGCACACCCGGACTAGCGGGGCCAAACACCGGGGAGCTGTTTTTT.

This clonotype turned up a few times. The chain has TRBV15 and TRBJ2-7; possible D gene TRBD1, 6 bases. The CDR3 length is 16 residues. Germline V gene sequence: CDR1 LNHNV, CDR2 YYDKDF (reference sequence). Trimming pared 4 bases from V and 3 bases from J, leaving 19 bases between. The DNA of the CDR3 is TGTGCCACCAGCACCCACCCCGGGACACCCGACTACGAGCAGTACTTC. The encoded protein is CATSTHPGTPDYEQYF.